This T cell receptor beta chain was identified in a study of blood T cell repertoires in COVID-19. Study background: The United States, Italy and Spain provided the acute and convalescent COVID-19 samples. T cells, B-cell-depleted T cells, or PBMCs provided the cDNA or gDNA that served as material.

V shed 8 bases, J shed 1 base, and the junction held 1 base outside the gene matches. The CDR3 is 13 residues long. The germline gives CDR1 LNHDA, CDR2 SQIVND (reference sequence). Authors' processing steps: It was from reference gene primer amplification that nucleated cell counts were estimated. Some clones are missing from TCRdb's copy, which holds only in-frame ones; the method was immunoSEQ multiplex PCR. V, J and clone size are those of that table, while D and trimming were read from the DNA. The data show some 80,000 clones, with around nine tenths seen just once and roughly 4.5% held by the top ten.

The chain has TRBV19 and TRBJ2-2, with TRBD2 identical over 7 bases. The source is a man aged 45-60 years with active or convalescent COVID-19. Sequencing was performed on peripheral blood. The chain's CDR3 is CASGEGNTGELFF. In nucleotides, the CDR3 is TGTGCCAGTGGGGAGGGGAACACCGGGGAGCTGTTTTTT.